The subject of this entry is one T cell receptor (beta chain). Per the authors' pipeline: Cell counts per sample came from amplifying reference gene primers. The assay was immunoSEQ multiplex PCR, and TCRdb's table has in-frame clones only and misses some. From that table come the V and J calls and clone size; the DNA was used to work out D and trimming. The sample includes about 120,000 clones, about 90% seen only once; the top ten take 3.8%. This specimen comes from a study of blood T cell repertoires in COVID-19. Overall study: Material from acute and convalescent COVID-19 was sourced from the United States, Italy and Spain. T cells, B-cell-depleted T cells, or PBMCs provided the cDNA or gDNA that served as material.

Patients in Seattle were enrolled during active infection, then followed longitudinally. There are 14 residues in the CDR3. V was pared by 5 bases and J by 5 bases, with 15 bases between. CDR1 and CDR2 from the germline V gene are SEHNR and FQNEAQ (reference sequence). This chain joins TRBV7-9 and TRBJ1-2; the D is unclear. The sequenced material came from peripheral blood. This clonotype was obtained from a woman aged 55 to 70 with COVID-19, enrolled during active disease. The CDR3 sequence is CASSPGTPGYGYTF. The CDR3 coding sequence is TGTGCCAGCAGCCCCGGTACCCCCGGGTATGGCTACACCTTC.